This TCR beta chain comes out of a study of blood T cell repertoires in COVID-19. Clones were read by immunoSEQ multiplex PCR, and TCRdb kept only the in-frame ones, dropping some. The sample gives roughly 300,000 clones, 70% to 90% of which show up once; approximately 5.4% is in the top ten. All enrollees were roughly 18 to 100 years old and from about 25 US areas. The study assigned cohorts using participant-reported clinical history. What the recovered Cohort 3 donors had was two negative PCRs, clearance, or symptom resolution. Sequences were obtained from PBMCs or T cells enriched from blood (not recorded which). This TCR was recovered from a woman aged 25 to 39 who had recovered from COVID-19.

The CDR3 region has the DNA TGTGCCAGCAGCCCCTACCCCGGACAGGGGAACACCGGGGAGCTGTTTTTT. Translated: CASSPYPGQGNTGELFF. This rearrangement joins TRBV14 to TRBJ2-2; 8 bases line up with TRBD1. The germline gives CDR1 SGHDN, CDR2 FVKESK. The ends lost 4 bases at V and 1 base at J; junction bases unmatched: 8. The CDR3 covers 17 residues.